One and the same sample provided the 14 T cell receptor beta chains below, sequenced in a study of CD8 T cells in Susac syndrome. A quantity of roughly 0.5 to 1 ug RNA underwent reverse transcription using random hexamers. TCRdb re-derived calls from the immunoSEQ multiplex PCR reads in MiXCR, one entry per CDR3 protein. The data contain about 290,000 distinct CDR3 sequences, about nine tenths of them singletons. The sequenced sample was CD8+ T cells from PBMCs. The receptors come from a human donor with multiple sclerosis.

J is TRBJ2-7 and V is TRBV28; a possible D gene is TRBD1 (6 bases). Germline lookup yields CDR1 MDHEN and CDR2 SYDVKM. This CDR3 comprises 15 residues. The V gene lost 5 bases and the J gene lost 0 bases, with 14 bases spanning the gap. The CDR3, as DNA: TGTGCCAGCAGTCCAACGACAGGATTCTCCTACGAGCAGTACTTC. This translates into CASSPTTGFSYEQYF.

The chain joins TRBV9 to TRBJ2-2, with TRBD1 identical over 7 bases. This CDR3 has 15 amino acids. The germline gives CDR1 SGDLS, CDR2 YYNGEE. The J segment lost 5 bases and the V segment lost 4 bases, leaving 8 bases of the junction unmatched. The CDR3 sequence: CASSPRDSETGELFF. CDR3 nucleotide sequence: TGTGCCAGCAGCCCCCGGGACAGTGAGACCGGGGAGCTGTTTTTT.

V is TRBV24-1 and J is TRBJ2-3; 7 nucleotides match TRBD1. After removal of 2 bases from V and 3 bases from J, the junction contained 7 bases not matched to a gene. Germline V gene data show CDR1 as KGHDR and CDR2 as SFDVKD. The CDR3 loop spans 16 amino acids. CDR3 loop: CATSDSWAGGTDTQYF. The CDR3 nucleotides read TGTGCCACCAGTGATTCCTGGGCAGGGGGTACAGATACGCAGTATTTT.

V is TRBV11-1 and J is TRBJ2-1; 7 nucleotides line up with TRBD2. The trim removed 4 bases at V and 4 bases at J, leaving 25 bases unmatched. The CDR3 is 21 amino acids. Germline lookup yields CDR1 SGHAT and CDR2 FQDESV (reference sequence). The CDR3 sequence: CASSSSGVWGSGLPSYNEQFF. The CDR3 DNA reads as TGTGCCAGCAGCTCAAGCGGGGTTTGGGGGAGCGGCCTTCCTTCTTACAATGAGCAGTTCTTC. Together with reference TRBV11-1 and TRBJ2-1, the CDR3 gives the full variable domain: EAEVAQSPRYKITEKSQAVAFWCDPISGHATLYWYRQILGQGPELLVQFQDESVVDDSQLPKDRFSAERLKGVDSTLKIQPAELGDSAMYLCASSSSGVWGSGLPSYNEQFFGPGTRLTVL.

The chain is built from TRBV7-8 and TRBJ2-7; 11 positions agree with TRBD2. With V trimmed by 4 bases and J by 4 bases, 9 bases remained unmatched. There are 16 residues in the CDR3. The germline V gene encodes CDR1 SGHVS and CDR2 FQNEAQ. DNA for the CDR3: TGTGCCAGCAGCTATCAACTAGCGGGAGTAGTTTACGAGCAGTACTTC. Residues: CASSYQLAGVVYEQYF.

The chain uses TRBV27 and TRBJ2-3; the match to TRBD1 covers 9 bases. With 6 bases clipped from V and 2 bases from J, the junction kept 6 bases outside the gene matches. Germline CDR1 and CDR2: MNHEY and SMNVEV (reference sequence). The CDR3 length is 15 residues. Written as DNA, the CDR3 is TGTGCCAGCAGCTGGACAGGGGCCGACACAGATACGCAGTATTTT. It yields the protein CASSWTGADTDTQYF.

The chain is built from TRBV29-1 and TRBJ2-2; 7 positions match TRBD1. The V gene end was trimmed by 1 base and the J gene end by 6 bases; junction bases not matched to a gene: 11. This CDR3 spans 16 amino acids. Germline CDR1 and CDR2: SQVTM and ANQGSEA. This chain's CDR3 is CSVEGETGVIPGELFF. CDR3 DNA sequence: TGCAGCGTTGAAGGGGAAACAGGGGTAATACCCGGGGAGCTGTTTTTT.

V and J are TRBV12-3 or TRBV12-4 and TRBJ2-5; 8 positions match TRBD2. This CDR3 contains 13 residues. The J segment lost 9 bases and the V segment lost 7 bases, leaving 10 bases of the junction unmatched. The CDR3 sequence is CASTPGLEGAQYF. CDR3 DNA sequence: TGTGCCAGCACCCCGGGACTAGAAGGGGCCCAGTACTTC.

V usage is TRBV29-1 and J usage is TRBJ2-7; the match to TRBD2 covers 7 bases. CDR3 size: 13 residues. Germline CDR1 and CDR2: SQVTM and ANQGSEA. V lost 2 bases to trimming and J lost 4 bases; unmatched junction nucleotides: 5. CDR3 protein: CSVERLADYEQYF. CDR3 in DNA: TGCAGCGTTGAACGGCTAGCGGATTACGAGCAGTACTTC.

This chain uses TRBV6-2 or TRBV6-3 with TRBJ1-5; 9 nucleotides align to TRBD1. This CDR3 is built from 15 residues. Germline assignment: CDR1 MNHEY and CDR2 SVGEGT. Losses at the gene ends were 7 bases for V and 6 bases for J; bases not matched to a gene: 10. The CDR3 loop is CASTPGQGGFQPQHF. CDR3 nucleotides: TGTGCCAGCACACCGGGACAGGGTGGTTTTCAGCCCCAGCATTTT.

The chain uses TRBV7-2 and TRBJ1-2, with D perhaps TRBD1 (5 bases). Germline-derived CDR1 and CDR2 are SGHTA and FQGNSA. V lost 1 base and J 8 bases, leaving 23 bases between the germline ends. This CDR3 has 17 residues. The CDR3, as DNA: TGTGCCAGCAGCTTAGGAGGGGATTTGAGGGTGTTGAGCGGCTACACCTTC. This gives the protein CASSLGGDLRVLSGYTF.

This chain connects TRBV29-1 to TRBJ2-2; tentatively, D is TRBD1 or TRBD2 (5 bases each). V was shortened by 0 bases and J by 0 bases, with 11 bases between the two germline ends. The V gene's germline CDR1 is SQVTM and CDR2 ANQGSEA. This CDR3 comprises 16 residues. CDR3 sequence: CSVEDRGRTNTGELFF. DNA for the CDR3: TGCAGCGTTGAAGATCGGGGCAGAACGAACACCGGGGAGCTGTTTTTT.

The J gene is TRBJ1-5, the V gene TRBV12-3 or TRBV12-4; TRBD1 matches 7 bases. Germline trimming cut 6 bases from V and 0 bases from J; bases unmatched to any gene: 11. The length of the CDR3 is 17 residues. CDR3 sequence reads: CASSYSGGSYSNQPQHF. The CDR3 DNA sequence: TGTGCCAGCAGCTACTCAGGGGGGAGTTATAGCAATCAGCCCCAGCATTTT.

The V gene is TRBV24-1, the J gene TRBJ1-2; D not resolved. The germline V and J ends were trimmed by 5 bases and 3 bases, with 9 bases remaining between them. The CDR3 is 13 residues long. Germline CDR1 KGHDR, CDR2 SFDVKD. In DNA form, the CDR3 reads TGTGCCACCAGTGGTGAACAGTACTATGGCTACACCTTC. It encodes CATSGEQYYGYTF.